This is a list of T cell receptor beta chains from one sample in a study of blood T cell repertoires in COVID-19. The repertoire was sequenced with immunoSEQ multiplex PCR; TCRdb's copy has only in-frame clones and lacks some. In the table there are 85,000 to 100,000 clones, roughly 81% of which are singletons. Specimen: peripheral blood. The receptor set was obtained from an elderly man with COVID-19, enrolled during active disease. The CDR3 runs from the conserved cysteine through the conserved F or W. D genes are given only for firm matches. Size values are once, few and many counts, or a class for expanded clones, and some rows have none.

d_call | j_call | clone_size | v_call | cdr3_nt | cdr3_aa
TRBD1 | TRBJ2-1 | - | TRBV27 | TGTGCCAGCACCATGGGACAGGGGGCGCAAAATGAGCAGTTCTTC | CASTMGQGAQNEQFF
- | TRBJ1-2 | - | TRBV4-3 | TGCGCCAGCAGCCAAATGGTCGGACGGAGGTATGGCTACACCTTC | CASSQMVGRRYGYTF
- | TRBJ2-7 | - | TRBV5-4 | TGTGCCAGCAGCTTGGTCCCAGGCTCCTACGAGCAGTACTTC | CASSLVPGSYEQYF
TRBD1 | TRBJ1-1 | - | TRBV19 | TGTGCCAGTAGTAGGACAGGAAACATGAACACTGAAGCTTTCTTT | CASSRTGNMNTEAFF
TRBD1 | TRBJ2-7 | once | TRBV5-6 | TGTGCCAGCAGCGCTAGTTGGCAGGGGGCCTACGAGCAGTACTTC | CASSASWQGAYEQYF
TRBD1 | TRBJ2-2 | - | TRBV19 | TGTGCCAGTAGTAATTTGGGGACAGGGGGTTCCGGGGAGCTGTTTTTT | CASSNLGTGGSGELFF
TRBD1 | TRBJ2-7 | few | TRBV13 | TGTGCCAGCAGCCGGGACAGGGGGGTGACCTCCGAGCAGTACTTC | CASSRDRGVTSEQYF
- | TRBJ2-7 | - | TRBV14 | TGTGCCAGCAGCCAAGACAGCTACGAGCAGTACTTC | CASSQDSYEQYF
- | TRBJ2-3 | - | TRBV5-1 | TGCGCCAGCAGCTTGACAGTTTTTACAGATACGCAGTATTTT | CASSLTVFTDTQYF
- | TRBJ1-5 | - | TRBV28 | TGTGCCAGCAGTACCCCCTCGACAGGCAATCAGCCCCAGCATTTT | CASSTPSTGNQPQHF
TRBD2 | TRBJ2-1 | - | TRBV24-1 | TGTGCCACCAGTGATGCCCTGGCGGGAGGGCCCTACAATGAGCAGTTCTTC | CATSDALAGGPYNEQFF
- | TRBJ2-7 | few | TRBV5-1 | TGCGCCAGCAGCTTGGAGGGGTTATACTACGAGCAGTACTTC | CASSLEGLYYEQYF
- | TRBJ2-7 | - | TRBV12-3/TRBV12-4 | TGTGCCAGCAGTTTAGCGAGGTTAGGCGAGCAGTACTTC | CASSLARLGEQYF
- | TRBJ1-6 | - | TRBV3-1/TRBV3-2 | TGTGCCAGCAGCCATAATGCCCAGAATTCACCCCTCCACTTT | CASSHNAQNSPLHF
TRBD1 | TRBJ2-2 | - | TRBV7-8 | TGTGCCAGCAGCTTGCCGGGACAGGCGAACACCGGGGAGCTGTTTTTT | CASSLPGQANTGELFF
- | TRBJ1-2 | - | TRBV7-2 | TGTGCCAGCAGCTTAGACAATAACTATGGCTACACCTTC | CASSLDNNYGYTF
- | TRBJ2-5 | - | TRBV7-9 | TGTGCCAGCAGCTTAGTAAGAGGCGGCCAAGAGACCCAGTACTTC | CASSLVRGGQETQYF
TRBD1 | TRBJ1-2 | - | TRBV5-4 | TGTGCCAGCAGCCGAACAGGGGACGACTATGGCTACACCTTC | CASSRTGDDYGYTF
TRBD1 | TRBJ2-7 | - | TRBV6-5 | TGTGCCAGCATCCAGGACAGGGGGCCCTCCTACGAGCAGTACTTC | CASIQDRGPSYEQYF
TRBD2 | TRBJ2-3 | - | TRBV27 | TGTGCCAGCAGTTTGCTAGCGGGGGCTAGCACAGATACGCAGTATTTT | CASSLLAGASTDTQYF
- | TRBJ1-6 | - | TRBV7-2 | TGTGCCAGCAGCTCCGGGCCGGGACAATATAATTCACCCCTCCACTTT | CASSSGPGQYNSPLHF
- | TRBJ2-7 | - | TRBV28 | TGTGCCAGCAGCCACCTTCCGAGGGAGCAGTACTTC | CASSHLPREQYF
TRBD2 | TRBJ2-1 | - | TRBV27 | TGTGCCAGCAGTTTAGGGAGGGGAGAGCAGTTCTTC | CASSLGRGEQFF
- | TRBJ1-5 | - | TRBV6-5 | TGTGCCAGCAGTTACTCTTTTAGACAGCCCCAGCATTTT | CASSYSFRQPQHF
TRBD1 | TRBJ1-5 | - | TRBV6-5 | TGTGCCAGCCGATCGACAGGGTACAATCAGCCCCAGCATTTT | CASRSTGYNQPQHF
TRBD1 | TRBJ1-1 | - | TRBV29-1 | TGCAGCGTTGACCTGACAGGGGGGAACACTGAAGCTTTCTTT | CSVDLTGGNTEAFF
- | TRBJ2-3 | - | TRBV4-2 | TGTGCCAGCAGCCATGTAACAGATACGCAGTATTTT | CASSHVTDTQYF
- | TRBJ2-3 | - | TRBV7-9 | TGTGCCAGCAGCCCGGGCGGGGTAGCGGTGAAAGGCACAGATACGCAGTATTTT | CASSPGGVAVKGTDTQYF
TRBD1 | TRBJ2-1 | once | TRBV6-4 | TGTGCCAGCCCTACGTTGAGACAGGGGCTTGAGCAGTTCTTC | CASPTLRQGLEQFF
- | TRBJ1-2 | - | TRBV29-1 | TGCAGCGTTGAAGGCGACAGTACTAACTATGGCTACACCTTC | CSVEGDSTNYGYTF
- | TRBJ1-5 | - | TRBV30 | TGTGCCTGGAAAGGACGGGGGAATAATCAGCCCCAGCATTTT | CAWKGRGNNQPQHF
- | TRBJ1-1 | - | TRBV5-6 | TGTGCCAGCAGCTTTGGCAGAAGGAACACTGAAGCTTTCTTT | CASSFGRRNTEAFF
TRBD2 | TRBJ2-7 | - | TRBV5-8 | TGTGCCAGCAGGACGGAAAGCGGGAAAAAGGCCTACGAGCAGTACTTC | CASRTESGKKAYEQYF
- | TRBJ1-5 | - | TRBV28 | TGTGCCAGCAGCTCTACAGAAGGCAATCAGCCCCAGCATTTT | CASSSTEGNQPQHF
- | TRBJ1-5 | - | TRBV2 | TGTGCCAGCACCCCGGACAATACTCAGCCCCAGCATTTT | CASTPDNTQPQHF